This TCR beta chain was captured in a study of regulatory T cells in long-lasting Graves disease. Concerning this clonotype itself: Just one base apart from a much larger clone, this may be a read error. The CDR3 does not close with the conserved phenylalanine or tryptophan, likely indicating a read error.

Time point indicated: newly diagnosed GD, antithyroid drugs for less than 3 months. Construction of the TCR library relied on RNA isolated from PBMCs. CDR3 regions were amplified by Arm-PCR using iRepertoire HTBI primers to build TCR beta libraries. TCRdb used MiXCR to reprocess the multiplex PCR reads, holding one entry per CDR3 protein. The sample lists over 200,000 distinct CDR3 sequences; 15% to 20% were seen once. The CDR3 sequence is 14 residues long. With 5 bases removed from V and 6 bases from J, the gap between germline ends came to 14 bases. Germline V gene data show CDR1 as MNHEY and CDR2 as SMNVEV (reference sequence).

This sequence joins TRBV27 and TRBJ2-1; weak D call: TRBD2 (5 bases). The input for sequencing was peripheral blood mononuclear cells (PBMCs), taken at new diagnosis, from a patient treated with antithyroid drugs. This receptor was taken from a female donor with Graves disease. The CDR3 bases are TGTGCCAGCAGTCGTGACTACTCCCCCAATGAGCAGTTCCTC. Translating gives CASSRDYSPNEQFL.